Listed here are 8 T cell receptor beta chains from one sample, sequenced in a study of blood T cell repertoires in COVID-19. TCRdb's copy holds only in-frame clones and misses some; the assay was immunoSEQ multiplex PCR. The data show around 76,000 clones, roughly 91% seen once. Sequenced: peripheral blood. The receptors were sampled from a man in his 60s with acute or convalescent COVID-19.

This clone was detected a few times. This CDR3 is CASSAGTGFATEAFF. The CDR3, as DNA: TGTGCCAGCAGCGCCGGGACAGGGTTTGCCACTGAAGCTTTCTTT. V gene TRBV11-1 combines with J gene TRBJ1-1; 9 bases match TRBD1. Germline CDR1 and CDR2: SGHAT and FQDESV (reference sequence). V lost 5 bases to trimming and J lost 4 bases; unmatched junction nucleotides: 8. CDR3 size: 15 residues. Using reference TRBV11-1 and TRBJ1-1 for the parts outside the CDR3, the full variable domain is EAEVAQSPRYKITEKSQAVAFWCDPISGHATLYWYRQILGQGPELLVQFQDESVVDDSQLPKDRFSAERLKGVDSTLKIQPAELGDSAMYLCASSAGTGFATEAFFGQGTRLTVV.

The chain uses TRBV5-1 and TRBJ2-5; 10 positions agree with TRBD2. Germline-derived CDR1 and CDR2 are SGHRS and YFSETQ. The CDR3 has 16 amino acids. With 0 bases clipped from V and 5 bases from J, the junction kept 7 bases outside the gene matches. The CDR3 coding sequence is TGCGCCAGCAGCTTGGCTCCCCTAGCGGGAGATGAGACCCAGTACTTC. Its translation: CASSLAPLAGDETQYF.

This CDR3 is CSVGSDRTAQYF. The CDR3 region has the DNA TGCAGCGTTGGGTCTGACAGGACGGCGCAGTACTTC. The V and J genes are TRBV29-1 and TRBJ2-7, with D tentatively TRBD1 (6 bases). Germline loops: CDR1 SQVTM, CDR2 ANQGSEA. The CDR3 consists of 12 residues. Trimming stripped 4 bases from V and 9 bases from J, with 16 bases between.

The chain combines TRBV6-2 or TRBV6-3 with TRBJ1-1; D possibly corresponds to TRBD1 (5 bases). Germline values: CDR1 MNHEY, CDR2 SVGEGT. The CDR3 covers 17 residues. V was clipped by 0 bases and J by 1 base, with 15 bases between them. The CDR3 spells CASSYSRLSGRNTEAFF. CDR3 nucleotides: TGTGCCAGCAGTTACTCTAGGTTATCAGGGCGGAACACTGAAGCTTTCTTT.

The rearrangement links TRBV19 to TRBJ2-7, with D possibly being TRBD2 (5 bases). The germline V gene encodes CDR1 LNHDA and CDR2 SQIVND (reference sequence). Trimming took 4 bases from V and 0 from J, leaving 10 bases between them. This CDR3 region has 14 residues. CDR3 sequence reads: CASSSQGSSYEQYF. For the CDR3, the DNA is TGTGCCAGTAGTAGCCAAGGGAGCTCCTACGAGCAGTACTTC.

The chain has TRBV6-1 and TRBJ1-4; TRBD1 matches 7 bases. This CDR3 contains 16 residues. The junction had 4 bases not matched to a gene; V was cut back by 3 bases and J by 0 bases. Germline V gene sequence: CDR1 MNHNS, CDR2 SASEGT. The DNA for the CDR3 is TGTGCCAGCAGTGAGTACAGGGGAGCAACTAATGAAAAACTGTTTTTT. Its translation is CASSEYRGATNEKLFF.

The chain employs TRBV23-1 and TRBJ2-1; 10 bases are a match to TRBD2. Being an ORF, TRBV23-1 has a function that is uncertain. J gave up 2 bases and V 0 bases, and 10 bases lay outside the gene matches. This CDR3 has 19 amino acids. In DNA form, the CDR3 reads TGCGCCAGCAGTCAATCGCCAGCGGGAGGGCCGGGGACCTACAATGAGCAGTTCTTC. It specifies CASSQSPAGGPGTYNEQFF.

The genes are TRBV18 and TRBJ2-1; 10 bases fit TRBD1. The CDR3 runs 14 residues. V gave up 1 base and J gave up 8 bases; unmatched junction bases: 2. Germline V gives CDR1 KGHSH, CDR2 LQKENI. The CDR3 here is CASSPQGQGYEQFF. In DNA, the CDR3 is TGTGCCAGCTCACCACAGGGACAGGGGTATGAGCAGTTCTTC. Full variable domain (outside the CDR3, taken from reference TRBV18 and TRBJ2-1): NAGVMQNPRHLVRRRGQEARLRCSPMKGHSHVYWYRQLPEEGLKFMVYLQKENIIDESGMPKERFSAEFPKEGPSILRIQQVVRGDSAAYFCASSPQGQGYEQFFGPGTRLTVL.